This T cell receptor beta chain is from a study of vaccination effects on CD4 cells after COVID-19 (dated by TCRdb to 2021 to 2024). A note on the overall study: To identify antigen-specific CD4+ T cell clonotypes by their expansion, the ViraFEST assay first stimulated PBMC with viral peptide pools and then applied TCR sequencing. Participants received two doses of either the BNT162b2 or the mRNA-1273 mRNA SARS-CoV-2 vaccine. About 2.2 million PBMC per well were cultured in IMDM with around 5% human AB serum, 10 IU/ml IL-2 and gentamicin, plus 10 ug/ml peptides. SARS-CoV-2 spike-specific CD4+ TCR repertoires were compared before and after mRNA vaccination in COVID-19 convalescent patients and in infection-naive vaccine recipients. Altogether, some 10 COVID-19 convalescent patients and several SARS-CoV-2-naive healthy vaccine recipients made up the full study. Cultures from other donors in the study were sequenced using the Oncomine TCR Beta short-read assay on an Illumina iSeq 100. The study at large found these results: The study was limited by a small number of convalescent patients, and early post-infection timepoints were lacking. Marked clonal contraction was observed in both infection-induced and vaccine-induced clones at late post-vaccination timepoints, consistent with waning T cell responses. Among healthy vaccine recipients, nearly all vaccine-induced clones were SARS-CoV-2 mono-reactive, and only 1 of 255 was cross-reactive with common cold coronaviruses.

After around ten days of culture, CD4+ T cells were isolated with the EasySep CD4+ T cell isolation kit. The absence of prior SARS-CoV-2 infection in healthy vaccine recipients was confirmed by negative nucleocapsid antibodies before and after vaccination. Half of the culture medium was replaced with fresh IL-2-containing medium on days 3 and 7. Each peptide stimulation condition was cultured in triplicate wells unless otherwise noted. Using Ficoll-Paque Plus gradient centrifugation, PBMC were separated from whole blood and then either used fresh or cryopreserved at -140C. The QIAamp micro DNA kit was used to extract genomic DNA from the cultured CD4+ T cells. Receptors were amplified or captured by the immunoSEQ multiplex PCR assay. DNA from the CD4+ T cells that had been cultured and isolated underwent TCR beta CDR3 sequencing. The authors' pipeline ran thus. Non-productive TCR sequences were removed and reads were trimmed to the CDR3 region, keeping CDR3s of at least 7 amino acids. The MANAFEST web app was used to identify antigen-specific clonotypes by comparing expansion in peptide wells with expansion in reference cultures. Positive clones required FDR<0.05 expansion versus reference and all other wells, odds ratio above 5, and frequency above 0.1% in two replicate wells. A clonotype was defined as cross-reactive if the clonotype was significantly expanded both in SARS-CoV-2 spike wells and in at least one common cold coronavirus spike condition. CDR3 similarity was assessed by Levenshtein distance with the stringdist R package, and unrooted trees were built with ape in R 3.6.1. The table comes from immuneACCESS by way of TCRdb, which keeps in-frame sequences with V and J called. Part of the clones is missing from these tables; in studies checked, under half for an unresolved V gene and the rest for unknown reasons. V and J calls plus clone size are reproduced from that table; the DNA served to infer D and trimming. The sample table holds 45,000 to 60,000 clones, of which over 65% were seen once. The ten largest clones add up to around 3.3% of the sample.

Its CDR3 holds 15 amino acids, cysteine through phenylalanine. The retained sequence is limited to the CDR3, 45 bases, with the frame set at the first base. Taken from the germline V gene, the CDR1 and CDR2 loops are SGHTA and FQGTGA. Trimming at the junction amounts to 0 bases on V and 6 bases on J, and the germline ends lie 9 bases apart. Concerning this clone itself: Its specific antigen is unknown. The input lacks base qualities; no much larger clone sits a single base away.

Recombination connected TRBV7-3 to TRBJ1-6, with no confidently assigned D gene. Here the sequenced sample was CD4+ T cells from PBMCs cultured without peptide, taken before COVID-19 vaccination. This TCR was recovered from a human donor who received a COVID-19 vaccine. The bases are TGTGCCAGCAGCTTAACGAATGGAGCTAATTCACCCCTCCACTTT. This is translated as CASSLTNGANSPLHF.